A selection of T cell receptor beta chains follows, all from one sample in a study of T cell responses to AZD1222 COVID-19 vaccine. Data came from immunoSEQ multiplex PCR; TCRdb stores just in-frame clones and leaves some out. The table includes some 180,000 clones, 85% to 95% detected once. Specimen: peripheral blood, collected 28 days after the second dose of the MenACWY control vaccine. These receptors all stem from an adult who received the MenACWY meningococcal vaccine as a control. The conserved cysteine and the conserved F or W are not part of the CDR3 here. Clone size is shown for a subset of rows, as once, few, many or a class of expanded clone.

TRBJ2-5 | few | TRBV5-1 | ASSIEETQY
TRBJ2-3 | NA | TRBV4-2 | ASSQADGISTDTQY
TRBJ1-6 | NA | TRBV5-1 | ASSLDDSWNSPLH
TRBJ2-1 | NA | TRBV7-8 | ASSLYRLAGPYEQF
TRBJ2-2 | NA | TRBV5-1 | ASSFAWTNGELF
TRBJ2-1 | NA | TRBV3-1/TRBV3-2 | ASSRSTSSYNEQF
TRBJ2-3 | NA | TRBV27 | ASSPGTGGTDTQY
TRBJ2-1 | NA | TRBV29-1 | SVVGQGFANEQF
TRBJ1-3 | NA | TRBV4-3 | ASSPTTGTSGNTIY
TRBJ1-1 | NA | TRBV9 | ASSANTGFGAF
TRBJ2-7 | NA | TRBV7-2 | ASSPRAGGYEQY
TRBJ2-7 | NA | TRBV21-1 | ASPGLGREAYEQY
TRBJ1-3 | NA | TRBV29-1 | SVHIRSGNTIY
TRBJ2-1 | NA | TRBV12-5 | ASGQGDINEQF
TRBJ2-7 | NA | TRBV7-9 | ASSPSSYEQY
TRBJ2-7 | NA | TRBV10-3 | AISGGGASYEQY
TRBJ1-1 | NA | TRBV15 | ATSRETGGITEAF
TRBJ2-7 | NA | TRBV6-6 | ASSETYEQY
TRBJ1-6 | NA | TRBV3-1/TRBV3-2 | ASSQDGRRATFYNSPLH
TRBJ2-1 | NA | TRBV11-3 | ASSPPDRVYNEQF
TRBJ1-2 | NA | TRBV10-3 | AISEGQGNRGYT
TRBJ1-1 | once | TRBV10-3 | ATTGTRGTEAF
TRBJ2-3 | NA | TRBV5-4 | ASSLIESDTQY
TRBJ1-2 | once | TRBV30 | AWSPGAVNGYT
TRBJ2-2 | NA | TRBV28 | ASSPRTSGRLGELF
TRBJ1-4 | NA | TRBV11-3 | ASSFTTGGTNEKLF
TRBJ1-2 | NA | TRBV29-1 | TALGNNYGYT
TRBJ2-7 | NA | TRBV27 | ASSLASSYEQY
TRBJ2-2 | NA | TRBV19 | ASSIEGRGTGELF
TRBJ1-6 | NA | TRBV19 | ASSLGLGNSPLH
TRBJ1-5 | NA | TRBV29-1 | SVEGENQPQH
TRBJ2-1 | NA | TRBV7-3 | ASSENGPSGSRFYNEQF
TRBJ2-5 | NA | TRBV7-3 | ASSLTADLKTQY